One sample yielded the 13 T cell receptor beta chains listed below, sequenced in a study of blood T cell repertoires in COVID-19. Assay: immunoSEQ multiplex PCR; the TCRdb copy retains only in-frame clones and omits some. The sample has approximately 190,000 clones, 84% seen once. The sequenced sample consisted of PBMCs or T cells enriched from blood (not recorded which). These receptors were obtained from a woman aged 30 to 39 who had been exposed to COVID-19.

The V gene is TRBV4-1, the J gene TRBJ2-3, with TRBD2 matching 8 bases. CDR1 and CDR2 (germline): MGHRA, YSYEKL. The CDR3 extends over 16 amino acids. V lost 1 base to trimming and J lost 0 bases; unmatched junction nucleotides: 3. The CDR3: CASSQGGLGSTDTQYF. In DNA form, the CDR3 reads TGCGCCAGCAGCCAAGGGGGACTAGGGAGCACAGATACGCAGTATTTT.

This clone was found a few times. The V call is TRBV7-2, the J call TRBJ2-2, with TRBD1 matching 8 bases. There are 14 residues in the CDR3. V lost 5 bases to trimming and J lost 7 bases; unmatched junction nucleotides: 6. Germline V lookup: CDR1 SGHTA, CDR2 FQGNSA. CDR3 amino acids: CASSPQGAGGELFF. The CDR3 bases are TGTGCCAGCAGCCCCCAGGGGGCTGGCGGGGAGCTGTTTTTT.

J is TRBJ2-7 and V is TRBV19, with 9 bases identical to TRBD1. This CDR3 spans 15 amino acids. Germline V gene sequence: CDR1 LNHDA, CDR2 SQIVND (reference sequence). V trimming: 6 bases; J trimming: 0 bases; junction bases outside the gene matches: 6. CDR3 DNA: TGTGCCAGTAGCCGGGACAGGGACAACTCCTACGAGCAGTACTTC. Translated: CASSRDRDNSYEQYF.

In this sample, this clone turned up once. In nucleotides, the CDR3 is TGTGCCAGCAGCAAGGGAGCAATGAGCTCTGGAAACACCATATATTTT. It codes for CASSKGAMSSGNTIYF. This chain connects TRBV5-6 to TRBJ1-3; D not resolved. V lost 4 bases and J 0 bases, leaving 14 bases between the germline ends. The CDR3 loop spans 16 amino acids. Germline V gives CDR1 SGHDT, CDR2 YYEEEE.

The chain combines TRBV18 with TRBJ1-4; a possible D gene is TRBD1 (6 bases). Germline assignment: CDR1 KGHSH and CDR2 LQKENI. Trimming left V 2 bases short and J 6 bases short, with 10 bases between. The CDR3 extends over 14 amino acids. The CDR3, as DNA: TGTGCCAGCTCACCATTTCCAGGGGATGAAAAACTGTTTTTT. As protein: CASSPFPGDEKLFF. Together with reference TRBV18 and TRBJ1-4, the CDR3 gives the full variable domain: NAGVMQNPRHLVRRRGQEARLRCSPMKGHSHVYWYRQLPEEGLKFMVYLQKENIIDESGMPKERFSAEFPKEGPSILRIQQVVRGDSAAYFCASSPFPGDEKLFFGSGTQLSVL.

V is TRBV2 and J is TRBJ2-7, with TRBD1 as a possible D gene (6 bases). Germline V CDR1 and CDR2: SNHLY, FYNNEI. The CDR3 totals 13 residues. Trimming took off 2 bases at V and 3 bases at J, with 8 bases between the two ends. The CDR3 nucleotides read TGTGCCAGCAGTGAAAGGGACAACTACGAGCAGTACTTC. As protein: CASSERDNYEQYF.

This clone was picked up a small number of times. The V gene is TRBV30, the J gene TRBJ2-1, with 9 bases lining up with TRBD2. This CDR3 spans 16 amino acids. With 7 bases clipped from V and 4 bases from J, the junction kept 14 bases outside the gene matches. Germline loops: CDR1 GTSNPN, CDR2 SVGIG (reference sequence). The CDR3 DNA is TGTGCCTTTTCGGGGGGTCTAGCGGGGATGTACAATGAGCAGTTCTTC. Amino acid sequence: CAFSGGLAGMYNEQFF.

The chain carries TRBV10-3 and TRBJ2-7, with 8 bases that match TRBD2. CDR1 ENHRY and CDR2 SYGVKD come from the germline V gene. This CDR3 has 14 amino acids. Trimming cost V 8 bases and J 4 bases; bases outside gene matches: 10. The CDR3 reads CAIGPGGEGYEQYF. Here the CDR3 DNA reads TGTGCCATCGGGCCGGGGGGGGAAGGGTACGAGCAGTACTTC.

The chain has TRBV21-1 and TRBJ2-3; the DNA was not used to check the table's D call, TRBD1. TRBV21-1 is described as a pseudogene. The CDR3 extends over 13 amino acids. CDR3 region: CASLWYLGDTQYF. CDR3 DNA sequence: TGTGCCAGCCTCTGGTACCTTGGCGATACGCAGTATTTT.

V usage is TRBV15 and J usage is TRBJ2-3; 10 positions agree with TRBD1. The CDR3 is 14 residues long. V dropped 5 bases and J dropped 3; count of bases not matched to a gene: 2. Per germline, CDR1 LNHNV and CDR2 YYDKDF (reference sequence). CDR3 amino acids: CATSLGQGTDTQYF. CDR3 sequence (DNA): TGTGCCACCAGCCTGGGACAGGGGACAGATACGCAGTATTTT.

The gene calls are TRBV6-5 and TRBJ2-1, with 8 nucleotides matching TRBD2. From germline, CDR1 is MNHEY and CDR2 SVGAGI. CDR3 size: 15 residues. Unmatched junction bases numbered 9, after V lost 1 base and J lost 10 bases. The CDR3 DNA follows: TGTGCCAGCAGTTACTGGCTGAGCGGGGGTTACGAGCAGTTCTTC. As protein: CASSYWLSGGYEQFF.

This clone was detected many times. Different DNA sequences within this sample yield the same CDR3. J is TRBJ1-5 and V is TRBV20-1; TRBD1 might be the D (6 bases). The V gene's germline CDR1 is DFQATT and CDR2 SNEGSKA (reference sequence). The CDR3 length is 13 residues. V lost 3 bases and J lost 7, with 13 bases in between. The CDR3 is CSASLAGDQPQHF. In nucleotides, the CDR3 is TGCAGTGCTAGTCTGGCAGGGGACCAGCCCCAGCATTTT.

The V and J genes are TRBV6-2 or TRBV6-3 and TRBJ1-1, with D perhaps TRBD1 (5 bases). Germline CDR1 is MNHEY and CDR2 is SVGEGT. This CDR3 spans 13 amino acids. The V gene lost 3 bases and the J gene lost 4 bases, with 9 bases spanning the gap. CDR3 sequence: CASSYQGTTEAFF. CDR3 nucleotides: TGTGCCAGCAGTTATCAGGGCACCACTGAAGCTTTCTTT.